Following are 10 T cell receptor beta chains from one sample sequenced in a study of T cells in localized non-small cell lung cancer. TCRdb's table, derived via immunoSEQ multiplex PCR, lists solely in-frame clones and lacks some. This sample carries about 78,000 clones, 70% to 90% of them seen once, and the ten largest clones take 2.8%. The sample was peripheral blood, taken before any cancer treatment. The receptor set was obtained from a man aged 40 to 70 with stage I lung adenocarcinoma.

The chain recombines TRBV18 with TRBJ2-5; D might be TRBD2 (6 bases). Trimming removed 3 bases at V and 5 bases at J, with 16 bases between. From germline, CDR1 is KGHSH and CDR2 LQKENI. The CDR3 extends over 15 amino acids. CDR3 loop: CASSPLVAEGETQYF. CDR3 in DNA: TGTGCCAGCTCACCTCTTGTAGCGGAGGGGGAGACCCAGTACTTC. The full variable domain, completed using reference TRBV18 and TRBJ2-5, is NAGVMQNPRHLVRRRGQEARLRCSPMKGHSHVYWYRQLPEEGLKFMVYLQKENIIDESGMPKERFSAEFPKEGPSILRIQQVVRGDSAAYFCASSPLVAEGETQYFGPGTRLLVL.

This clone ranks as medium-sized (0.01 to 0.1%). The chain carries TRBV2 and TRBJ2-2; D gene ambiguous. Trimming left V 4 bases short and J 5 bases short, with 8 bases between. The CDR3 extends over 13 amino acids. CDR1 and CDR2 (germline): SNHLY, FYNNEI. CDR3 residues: CASSARITGELFF. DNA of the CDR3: TGTGCCAGCAGTGCTAGGATTACCGGGGAGCTGTTTTTT.

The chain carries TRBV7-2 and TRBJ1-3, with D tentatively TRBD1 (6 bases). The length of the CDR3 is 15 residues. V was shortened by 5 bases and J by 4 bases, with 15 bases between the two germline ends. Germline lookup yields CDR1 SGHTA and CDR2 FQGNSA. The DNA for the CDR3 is TGTGCCAGCAGCCCGACCTTGGGGGCAGGAAACACCATATATTTT. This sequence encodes CASSPTLGAGNTIYF.

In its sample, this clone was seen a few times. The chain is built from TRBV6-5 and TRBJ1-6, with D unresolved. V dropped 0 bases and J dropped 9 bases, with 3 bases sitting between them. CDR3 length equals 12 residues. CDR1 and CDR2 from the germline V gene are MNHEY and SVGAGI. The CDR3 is CASSYSSSPLHF. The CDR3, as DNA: TGTGCCAGCAGTTACTCTAGTTCACCCCTCCACTTT.

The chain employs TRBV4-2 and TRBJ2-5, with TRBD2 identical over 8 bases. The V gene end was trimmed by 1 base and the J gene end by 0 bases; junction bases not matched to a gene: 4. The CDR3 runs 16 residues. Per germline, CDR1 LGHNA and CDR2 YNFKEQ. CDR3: CASSQVLAVNQETQYF. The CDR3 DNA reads TGTGCCAGCAGCCAAGTACTAGCGGTAAACCAAGAGACCCAGTACTTC.

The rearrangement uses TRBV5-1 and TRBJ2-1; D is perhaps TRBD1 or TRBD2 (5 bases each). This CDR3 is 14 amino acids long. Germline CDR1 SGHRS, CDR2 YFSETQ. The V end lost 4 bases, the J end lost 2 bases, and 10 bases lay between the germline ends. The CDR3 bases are TGCGCCAGCAGCCGAGGGGTGGCCTACAATGAGCAGTTCTTC. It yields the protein CASSRGVAYNEQFF.

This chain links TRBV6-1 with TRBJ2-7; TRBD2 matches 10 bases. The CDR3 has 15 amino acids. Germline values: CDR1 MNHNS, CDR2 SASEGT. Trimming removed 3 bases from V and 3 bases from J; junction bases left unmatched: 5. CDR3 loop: CASSDSGRTFYEQYF. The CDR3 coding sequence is TGTGCCAGCAGTGATAGCGGGAGGACCTTCTACGAGCAGTACTTC.

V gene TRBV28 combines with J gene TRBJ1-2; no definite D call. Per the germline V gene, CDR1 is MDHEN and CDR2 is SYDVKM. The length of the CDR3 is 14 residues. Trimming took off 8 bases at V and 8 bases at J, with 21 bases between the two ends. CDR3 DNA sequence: TGTGCCAGCTCTCGATTCGGGATGCGGAGAGGCTACACCTTC. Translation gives CASSRFGMRRGYTF.

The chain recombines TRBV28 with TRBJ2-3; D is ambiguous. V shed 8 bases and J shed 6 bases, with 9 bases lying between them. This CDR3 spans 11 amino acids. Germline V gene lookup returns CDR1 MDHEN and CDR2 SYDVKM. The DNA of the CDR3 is TGTGCCAGCTGCGAAAGTGATACGCAGTATTTT. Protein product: CASCESDTQYF.

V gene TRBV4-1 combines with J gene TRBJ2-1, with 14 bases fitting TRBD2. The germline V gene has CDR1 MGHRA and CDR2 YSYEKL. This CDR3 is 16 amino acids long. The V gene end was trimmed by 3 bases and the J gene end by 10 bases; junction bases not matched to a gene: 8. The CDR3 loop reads CASSHSGLAGVGEQFF. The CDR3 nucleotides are TGCGCCAGCAGCCACTCGGGACTAGCGGGAGTAGGGGAGCAGTTCTTC.